This TCR beta chain originates from a study of cytomegalovirus exposure and HLA in healthy donors. Turning to this clone: As yet, its antigen is unknown.

Between the trimmed V and J ends, which lost 0 bases and 7 bases, there was a span of 11 bases. The CDR3 extends over 15 amino acids. Germline V gene data show CDR1 as SGHNT and CDR2 as YYREEE (reference sequence). A multiplex PCR was run with 60 Vbeta primers and 13 Jbeta primers. Authors' processing steps: Approximately 10 million shared chains were among tens of millions of unique TCR beta chains counted in a later analysis. Clones were read by immunoSEQ multiplex PCR, and TCRdb kept only the in-frame ones, dropping some. That table gives V, J and clone size, and the DNA gave D and trimming. The table lists roughly 200,000 clones, 70% to 85% of them singletons. Findings and caveats of the study: TCR beta sequences reportedly predicted most subjects' HLA-A and HLA-B alleles accurately. Some V segments, TRBV6-2 and TRBV6-3 among them, were indistinguishable and were therefore excluded. According to an earlier analysis, most TCR beta V segments yielded productive rearrangements about 87% or about 30% of the time.

V gene TRBV5-4 combines with J gene TRBJ1-6; D gene unclear. The sample taken for sequencing was PBMCs. The sequence was obtained from a woman between 35 and 50 years old in good health and CMV-seronegative. CDR3 region: CASSLDSQPNSPLHF. The DNA of the CDR3 is TGTGCCAGCAGCTTGGATAGCCAGCCAAATTCACCCCTCCACTTT. The whole variable domain, remainder taken from reference TRBV5-4 and TRBJ1-6, is ETGVTQSPTHLIKTRGQQVTLRCSSQSGHNTVSWYQQALGQGPQFIFQYYREEENGRGNFPPRFSGLQFPNYSSELNVNALELDDSALYLCASSLDSQPNSPLHFGNGTRLTVT.